Below are 8 T cell receptor beta chains sequenced from a single sample in a study of shared clonotypes between healthy human individuals. Naivety among CD8 cells was defined by CD45RO negativity and positive CCR7 selection, thereby excluding terminally differentiated effector memory CD45RA+ cells. Sequencing used immunoSEQ multiplex PCR; TCRdb keeps in-frame clones, though not all of them. The data hold hundreds of thousands of clones, with around 96% observed a single time. What was sequenced was naive CD8+ T cells sorted from blood. The receptors were sampled from a woman aged 25 to 45 in good health.

In DNA form, the CDR3 reads TGTGCCATCAGTGAGTTGACGGGGGGGCTCACAGATACGCAGTATTTT. It codes for CAISELTGGLTDTQYF. The V call is TRBV10-3, the J call TRBJ2-3; 8 bases map to TRBD2. This CDR3 region has 16 residues. CDR1 ENHRY and CDR2 SYGVKD come from the germline V gene. Trimming took 1 base from V and 2 from J; bases not matched to a gene: 5.

V is TRBV11-2 and J is TRBJ2-2; D is perhaps TRBD1 (5 bases). V was trimmed by 4 bases and J by 0 bases, leaving 12 bases between them. Germline V lookup: CDR1 SGHAT, CDR2 FQNNGV. CDR3 length: 16 amino acids. CDR3 residues: CASSSTMDTNTGELFF. The CDR3 region has the DNA TGTGCCAGCAGCTCTACGATGGACACGAACACCGGGGAGCTGTTTTTT.

CDR3 nucleotides: TGTGCCAGCAGCCTGGACCGGAGCTCCTACGAGCAGTACTTC. This sequence encodes CASSLDRSSYEQYF. The chain recombines TRBV28 with TRBJ2-7; D is unresolved. The CDR3 has 14 amino acids. CDR1 and CDR2 (germline): MDHEN, SYDVKM. The ends were cut back, 6 bases at V and 0 bases at J, with 12 bases in the middle.

The chain recombines TRBV15 with TRBJ1-1, with D unclear. V was pared by 5 bases and J by 0 bases, with 4 bases between. Per the germline V gene, CDR1 is LNHNV and CDR2 is YYDKDF (reference sequence). The CDR3 contains 12 residues. CDR3 nucleotide sequence: TGTGCCACCAGCCTTATGAACACTGAAGCTTTCTTT. Translation gives CATSLMNTEAFF.

The chain carries TRBV6-6 and TRBJ2-7, with TRBD1 matching over 11 bases. The germline V gene encodes CDR1 MNHNY and CDR2 SVGAGI (reference sequence). The CDR3 is 13 residues long. V shed 5 bases, J shed 4 bases, and the junction held 1 base outside the gene matches. The CDR3: CASSGDRGYEQYF. The CDR3 coding sequence is TGTGCCAGCAGTGGGGACAGGGGGTACGAGCAGTACTTC.

V gene TRBV10-2 combines with J gene TRBJ2-3; 11 bases map to TRBD2. With 0 bases clipped from V and 2 bases from J, the junction kept 4 bases outside the gene matches. The germline CDR1 and CDR2 sequences are WSHSY and SAAADI. The CDR3 covers 17 residues. The CDR3, as DNA: TGCGCCAGCAGTGAGTCGGCACTAGCGGGGGACACAGATACGCAGTATTTT. Amino acid sequence: CASSESALAGDTDTQYF.

The J gene is TRBJ2-5, the V gene TRBV28, with TRBD1 matching 7 bases. This CDR3 region has 15 residues. Unmatched junction bases numbered 11, after V lost 5 bases and J lost 5 bases. In germline, CDR1 is MDHEN, CDR2 SYDVKM. The CDR3 DNA sequence: TGTGCCAGCAGTAGCATTGACAGGGTGTGGGAGACCCAGTACTTC. Translation gives CASSSIDRVWETQYF.

The chain employs TRBV2 and TRBJ2-3; D remains unclear. V was shortened by 2 bases and J by 4 bases, with 7 bases between the two germline ends. CDR1 and CDR2 from the germline V gene are SNHLY and FYNNEI. The CDR3 spans 13 residues. The CDR3 region is CASSEFSPDTQYF. The DNA for the CDR3 is TGTGCCAGCAGTGAATTTAGTCCAGATACGCAGTATTTT.